Detailed here is one T cell receptor (beta chain). Its antigen remains unidentified. Germline assignment: CDR1 SGHNT and CDR2 YYREEE (reference sequence). V was clipped by 3 bases and J by 5 bases; unmatched bases: 2. The CDR3 consists of 15 residues. This specimen belongs to a study of graft-versus-host responses after intestinal transplantation. This table comes from immunoSEQ multiplex PCR, and its TCRdb copy is limited to in-frame clones, with some not included. Among some 150,000 clones listed, 80% to 95% were seen once. General study findings and limits: Recipient bone marrow held GvH clones, some seen earlier in ileum or blood. The presence of high graft-versus-host to host-versus-graft clonal ratios in allografts characterized patients with graft-donor T cell macrochimerism.

This specimen consisted of unstimulated CD4+ T cells sorted from spleen or lymph node cells, obtained before intestinal transplant. The sequence was obtained from a human donor who received an intestinal transplant. V is TRBV5-4 and J is TRBJ2-1; 13 bases line up with TRBD2. This CDR3 reads CASSWGLAGNNEQFF. Written as DNA, the CDR3 is TGTGCCAGCAGCTGGGGACTAGCGGGAAACAATGAGCAGTTCTTC.